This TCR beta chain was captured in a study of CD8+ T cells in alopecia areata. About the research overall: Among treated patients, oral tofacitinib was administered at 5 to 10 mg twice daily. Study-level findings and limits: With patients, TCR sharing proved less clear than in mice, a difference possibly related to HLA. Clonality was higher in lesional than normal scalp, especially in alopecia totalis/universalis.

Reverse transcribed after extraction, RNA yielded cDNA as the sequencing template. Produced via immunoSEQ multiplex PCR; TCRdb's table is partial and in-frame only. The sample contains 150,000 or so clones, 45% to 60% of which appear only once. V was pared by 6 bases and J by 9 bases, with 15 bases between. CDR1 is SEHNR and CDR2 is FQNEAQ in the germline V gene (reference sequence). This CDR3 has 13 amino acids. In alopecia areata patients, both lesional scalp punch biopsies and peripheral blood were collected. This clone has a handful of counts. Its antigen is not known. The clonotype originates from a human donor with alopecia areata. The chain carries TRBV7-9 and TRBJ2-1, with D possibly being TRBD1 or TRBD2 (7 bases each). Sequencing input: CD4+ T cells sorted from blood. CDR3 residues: CASRREGAAEQFF. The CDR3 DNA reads TGTGCCAGCAGGAGGGAGGGGGCGGCTGAGCAGTTCTTC.